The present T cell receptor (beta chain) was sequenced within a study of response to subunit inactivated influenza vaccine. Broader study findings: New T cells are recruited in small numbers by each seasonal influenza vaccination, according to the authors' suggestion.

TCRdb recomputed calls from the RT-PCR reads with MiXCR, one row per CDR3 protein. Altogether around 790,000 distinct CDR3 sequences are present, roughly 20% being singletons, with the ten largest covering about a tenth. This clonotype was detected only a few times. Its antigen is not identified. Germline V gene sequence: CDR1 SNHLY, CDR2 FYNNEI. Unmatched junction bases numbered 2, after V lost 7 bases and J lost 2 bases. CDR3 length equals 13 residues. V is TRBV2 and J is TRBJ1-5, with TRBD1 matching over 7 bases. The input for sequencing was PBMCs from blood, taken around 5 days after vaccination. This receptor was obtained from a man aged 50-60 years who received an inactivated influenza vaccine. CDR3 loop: CASKGTGNQPQHF. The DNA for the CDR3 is TGTGCCAGCAAAGGGACAGGCAATCAGCCCCAGCATTTT. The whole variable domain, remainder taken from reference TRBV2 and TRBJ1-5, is EPEVTQTPSHQVTQMGQEVILRCVPISNHLYFYWYRQILGQKVEFLVSFYNNEISEKSEIFDDQFSVERPDGSNFTLKIRSTKLEDSAMYFCASKGTGNQPQHFGDGTRLSIL.